This T cell receptor (beta chain) was sequenced for a study of shared clonotypes between healthy human individuals. Evenly divided among several immunoSEQ plates was the genomic DNA of each subset. Generated by immunoSEQ multiplex PCR, the TCRdb table keeps only in-frame clones and is missing some. The data hold some 1,900,000 clones, with about 94% observed a single time. Naivety among CD8 cells was defined by CD45RO negativity and positive CCR7 selection, thereby excluding terminally differentiated effector memory CD45RA+ cells. Per the germline V gene, CDR1 is MDHEN and CDR2 is SYDVKM. The CDR3 extends over 11 amino acids. V dropped 6 bases and J dropped 8 bases, with 10 bases sitting between them.

This receptor was taken from a man aged 18-30 years in good health. Sequenced material: naive CD8+ T cells sorted from blood. The chain couples TRBV28 to TRBJ1-1, with D unresolved. CDR3 amino acids: CASSEYLEAFF. The CDR3 bases are TGTGCCAGCAGCGAATACTTGGAAGCTTTCTTT.